The next 2 T cell receptor beta chains were all read from a single sample in a study of shared clonotypes between healthy human individuals. Here immunoSEQ multiplex PCR was the method, and the copy in TCRdb shows in-frame clones only, minus some. The sample holds approximately 500,000 clones, around 96% seen once. The specimen was naive CD4+ T cells sorted from blood. Subset described: CD45RA+ positively selected. The receptor source for this set is a woman aged 25 to 39 in good health.

The chain uses TRBV7-8 and TRBJ2-4, with 8 bases matching TRBD1. Germline V gene data show CDR1 as SGHVS and CDR2 as FQNEAQ. Trimming cost V 5 bases and J 2 bases; bases outside gene matches: 11. CDR3 length: 17 residues. CDR3 bases: TGTGCCAGCAGCCCCTCGAGGCCAGGGGGCACCAAAAACATTCAGTACTTC. Protein product: CASSPSRPGGTKNIQYF.

This clone was seen once. The V and J genes are TRBV10-3 and TRBJ2-3; 10 nucleotides match TRBD1. Germline V lookup: CDR1 ENHRY, CDR2 SYGVKD. The CDR3 covers 16 residues. V lost 3 bases, J lost 4 bases, and 7 bases stayed unmatched. CDR3 nucleotide sequence: TGTGCCATCAGTGAACCCGACAGGGGGCTTGCAGATACGCAGTATTTT. Translated, it gives CAISEPDRGLADTQYF.